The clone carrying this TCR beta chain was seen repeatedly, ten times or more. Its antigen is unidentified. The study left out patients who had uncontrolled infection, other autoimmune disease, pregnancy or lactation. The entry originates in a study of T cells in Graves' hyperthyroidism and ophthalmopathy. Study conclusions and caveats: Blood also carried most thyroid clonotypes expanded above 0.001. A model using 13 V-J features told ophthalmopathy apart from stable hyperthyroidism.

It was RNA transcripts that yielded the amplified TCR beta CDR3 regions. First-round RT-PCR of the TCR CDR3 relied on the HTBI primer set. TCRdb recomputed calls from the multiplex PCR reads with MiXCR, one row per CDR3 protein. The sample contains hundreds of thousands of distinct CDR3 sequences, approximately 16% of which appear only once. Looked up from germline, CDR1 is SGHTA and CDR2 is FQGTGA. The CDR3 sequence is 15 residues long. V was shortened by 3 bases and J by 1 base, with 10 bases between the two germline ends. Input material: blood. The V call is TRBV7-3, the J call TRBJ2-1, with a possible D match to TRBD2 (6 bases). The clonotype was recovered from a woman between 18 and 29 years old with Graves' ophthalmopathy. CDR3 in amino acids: CASSLDGRSYNEQFF. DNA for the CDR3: TGTGCCAGCAGCTTGGACGGGAGATCCTACAATGAGCAGTTCTTC.